This T cell receptor beta chain was sequenced in a study of T cells in localized non-small cell lung cancer. General study points: Uninvolved adjacent lung had the highest recorded T cell clonality, with tumor below it. Owing to sequencing of a solitary tumor region, heterogeneity cannot be discounted.

The CDR3 spans 15 residues. Germline assignment: CDR1 SGHRS and CDR2 YFSETQ. V was clipped by 4 bases and J by 4 bases, with 17 bases between them. The method was immunoSEQ multiplex PCR; TCRdb's version includes in-frame clones alone and lacks a portion of them. The repertoire consists of about 11,000 clones, with 75% to 85% occurring once and the leading ten covering around 19%. Details on this clone: Its matching antigen is unknown.

The sample here was peripheral blood mononuclear cells, taken before any cancer treatment. The TCR sequence derives from an older female donor with stage II lung adenocarcinoma. The chain is built from TRBV5-1 and TRBJ2-5; D not certain. CDR3 sequence (DNA): TGCGCCAGCAGCCCTGGGCGGACGGAAGGAGAGACCCAGTACTTC. Its protein product is CASSPGRTEGETQYF.